This T cell receptor beta chain was identified during a study of blood T cell repertoires in COVID-19. Study at large: Whether acute or convalescent, the COVID-19 samples came from the United States, Italy and Spain.

The authors' processing: Researchers report that nucleated cell counts were estimated from reference gene primer amplification. Sequenced by immunoSEQ multiplex PCR; TCRdb stores in-frame clones only, minus some. The V and J calls and clone size come from that table; D and trimming were worked out from the DNA. The table has hundreds of thousands of clones, around 90% seen once. V gave up 3 bases and J gave up 3 bases, with 18 bases separating them. The CDR3 extends over 16 amino acids. Germline V gene lookup returns CDR1 SNHLY and CDR2 FYNNEI. The sequence was collected from a young man with active or convalescent COVID-19. The sample comprised peripheral blood. The chain combines TRBV2 with TRBJ2-7, with D perhaps matching TRBD1 (6 bases). CDR3 sequence reads: CASSDNRVGVSYEQYF. As DNA, the CDR3 is TGTGCCAGCAGTGACAACAGGGTCGGGGTTAGCTACGAGCAGTACTTC. Together with reference TRBV2 and TRBJ2-7, the CDR3 gives the full variable domain: EPEVTQTPSHQVTQMGQEVILRCVPISNHLYFYWYRQILGQKVEFLVSFYNNEISEKSEIFDDQFSVERPDGSNFTLKIRSTKLEDSAMYFCASSDNRVGVSYEQYFGPGTRLTVT.